This T cell receptor beta chain was obtained from a study of blood T cell repertoires in COVID-19. The CDR3 consists of 12 residues. Trimming removed 6 bases at V and 2 bases at J, with 8 bases between. Germline V CDR1 and CDR2: MDHEN, SYDVKM. This table comes from immunoSEQ multiplex PCR, and its TCRdb copy is limited to in-frame clones, with some not included. The sample records fewer than 110,000 clones, 85% being singletons. The rearrangement joins TRBV28 to TRBJ2-7; D perhaps matches TRBD2 (5 bases). Sequenced: peripheral blood. The receptor's source is a woman in her 70s with active or convalescent COVID-19. As DNA, the CDR3 is TGTGCCAGCAGGGGAGACACCTACGAGCAGTACTTC. This encodes CASRGDTYEQYF.